The 30 T cell receptor beta chains presented below share a single source sample, sequenced in a study of human T cells and chemical hapten exposure. Extraction yielded total RNA from whole blood (unfractionated). Each cDNA molecule in the library carried unique molecular identifiers. TCRdb independently ran MiXCR on the reads; one entry per CDR3 protein. The data hold 95,000 to 150,000 distinct CDR3 sequences, with approximately 9.3% observed a single time. The sample taken for sequencing was whole blood. All receptors derive from a human donor in good health. Some clones in this sample may be carry-over from other donors' samples.

The sample holds a few counts of this clonotype. This chain connects TRBV20-1 to TRBJ2-3; 8 bases map to TRBD1. The germline V gene has CDR1 DFQATT and CDR2 SNEGSKA (reference sequence). Trimming removed 4 bases from V and 4 bases from J; junction bases left unmatched: 1. The CDR3 covers 12 residues. CDR3 amino acids: CSAKQGADTQYF. The CDR3 nucleotides are TGCAGTGCTAAACAGGGGGCAGATACGCAGTATTTT.

This clonotype was counted only a few times. This chain links TRBV12-3 or TRBV12-4 with TRBJ1-5; D perhaps matches TRBD1 (5 bases). Trimming left V 6 bases short and J 5 bases short, with 17 bases between. The CDR3 covers 15 residues. CDR3 nucleotides: TGTGCCAGCAGCCCCGCAGGGAGTTCAGATCAGCCCCAGCATTTT. This sequence encodes CASSPAGSSDQPQHF.

This clonotype was counted a few times. The genes are TRBV5-1 and TRBJ1-5; the D gene is possibly TRBD1 (6 bases). The CDR3 covers 12 residues. V gave up 3 bases and J gave up 11 bases, with 12 bases separating them. The germline V gene encodes CDR1 SGHRS and CDR2 YFSETQ. CDR3 sequence (DNA): TGCGCCAGCAGCTCCGAAGGGGGGGCCCAGCATTTT. Its protein is CASSSEGGAQHF.

There are a few counts of this clonotype. This chain links TRBV6-6 with TRBJ1-1; D gene uncertain. The CDR3 totals 13 residues. CDR1 and CDR2 from the germline V gene are MNHNY and SVGAGI (reference sequence). With 6 bases removed from V and 11 bases from J, the gap between germline ends came to 19 bases. The CDR3 here is CASSLRPEDEAFF. CDR3 nucleotides: TGTGCCAGCAGCCTCCGACCCGAGGACGAGGCTTTCTTT.

This clonotype was picked up many times. This chain links TRBV12-3 or TRBV12-4 with TRBJ2-2; 7 nucleotides line up with TRBD2. Unmatched junction bases numbered 16, after V lost 3 bases and J lost 6 bases. There are 18 residues in the CDR3. Written as DNA, the CDR3 is TGTGCCAGCAGTTTCCGAACCGGGGGGAAACGGTCAGCCGGGGAGCTGTTTTTT. Protein product: CASSFRTGGKRSAGELFF.

The chain combines TRBV9 with TRBJ1-2, with D perhaps matching TRBD1 (6 bases). The CDR3 sequence is 15 residues long. Germline values: CDR1 SGDLS, CDR2 YYNGEE. V was pared by 6 bases and J by 6 bases, with 21 bases between. CDR3 DNA: TGTGCCAGCACCACGGATGGCAGGGGAGCTGATGGCTACACCTTC. Residues: CASTTDGRGADGYTF.

The chain uses TRBV7-2 and TRBJ2-1; no clear D gene. Germline assignment: CDR1 SGHTA and CDR2 FQGNSA. This CDR3 has 14 residues. Trimming left V 2 bases short and J 5 bases short, with 10 bases between. CDR3 coding DNA: TGTGCCAGCAGCTTACGGGCCTTAAACAATGAGCAGTTCTTC. It yields the protein CASSLRALNNEQFF.

The V gene is TRBV12-3 or TRBV12-4, the J gene TRBJ2-1; weak D call: TRBD2 (5 bases). The CDR3 length is 15 residues. V shed 6 bases and J shed 6 bases, with 18 bases lying between them. This CDR3 reads CASSRRNQDVNEQFF. The CDR3 coding sequence is TGTGCCAGCAGCCGGAGGAACCAGGACGTCAATGAGCAGTTCTTC.

This clonotype was detected a few times. The rearrangement joins TRBV6-5 to TRBJ2-1, with D unclear. Trimming took 2 bases from V and 0 from J, leaving 5 bases between them. The CDR3 has 14 amino acids. In germline, CDR1 is MNHEY, CDR2 SVGAGI. CDR3 sequence reads: CASSYTPSYNEQFF. CDR3 nucleotides: TGTGCCAGCAGTTACACTCCCTCCTACAATGAGCAGTTCTTC.

This clonotype was counted ten times or more. The V and J genes are TRBV10-1 and TRBJ1-5; D is possibly TRBD1 (6 bases). This CDR3 has 16 amino acids. V dropped 6 bases and J dropped 2 bases, with 17 bases sitting between them. CDR1 is WNHNN and CDR2 is SYGVQD in the germline V gene (reference sequence). The DNA for the CDR3 is TGCGCCAGCAGGAGTGGGCAGGGGATTCGCAATCAGCCCCAGCATTTT. Translated, it gives CASRSGQGIRNQPQHF.

This clonotype turned up a few times. The genes are TRBV11-2 and TRBJ1-1, with 9 nucleotides matching TRBD1. The CDR3 is 18 residues long. V trimming: 1 base; J trimming: 1 base; junction bases outside the gene matches: 10. Looked up from germline, CDR1 is SGHAT and CDR2 is FQNNGV. The CDR3 DNA follows: TGTGCCAGCAGCTTAGCGGGACAGGGTATCATCGGGAACACTGAAGCTTTCTTT. Its translation: CASSLAGQGIIGNTEAFF.

V usage is TRBV20-1 and J usage is TRBJ2-1, with unresolved D. Per the germline V gene, CDR1 is DFQATT and CDR2 is SNEGSKA (reference sequence). V lost 0 bases and J 8 bases, leaving 14 bases between the germline ends. The CDR3 contains 14 residues. The CDR3 nucleotides read TGCAGTGCTAGAGATGTGGGATTGGGCTATGAGCAGTTCTTC. Residues: CSARDVGLGYEQFF.

This CDR3 is CSARGRTDQQETQYF. In nucleotides, the CDR3 is TGCAGTGCTAGAGGCAGGACGGACCAACAAGAGACCCAGTACTTC. The rearrangement links TRBV20-1 to TRBJ2-5; D ambiguous. Trimming took off 1 base at V and 2 bases at J, with 14 bases between the two ends. The CDR3 spans 15 residues. Germline lookup yields CDR1 DFQATT and CDR2 SNEGSKA (reference sequence).

On this clonotype: This sequence may be a read error, since a much larger clone differs from it by one base. This chain links TRBV6-2 or TRBV6-3 with TRBJ2-3; D ambiguous. Germline-derived CDR1 and CDR2 are MNHEY and SVGEGT. The CDR3 totals 14 residues. Here the CDR3 DNA reads TGTGTCAGCAGTTACAGCCTAATCACAGATACGCAGTATTTT. Its translation is CVSSYSLITDTQYF.

This clonotype was recorded at least ten times. CDR3 in DNA: TGTGCCAGCAGCCTACTAGGGACAGGGGCATCACCCCTCCACTTT. Its translation is CASSLLGTGASPLHF. The chain carries TRBV7-2 and TRBJ1-6; 10 positions agree with TRBD1. J was trimmed by 10 bases and V by 5 bases; bases with no gene match: 8. CDR1 is SGHTA, CDR2 FQGNSA, per germline. The CDR3 spans 15 residues.

This clonotype was counted at least ten times. Mismatch with germline at one junction end may stem from a read error. The V gene is TRBV7-9, the J gene TRBJ2-1; weak D call: TRBD1 (6 bases). This CDR3 has 13 residues. Germline values: CDR1 SEHNR, CDR2 FQNEAQ (reference sequence). This CDR3 is CASSLGADNEQFF. DNA of the CDR3: TGCGCCAGCAGCTTGGGGGCTGACAATGAGCAGTTCTTC.

The rearrangement uses TRBV7-2 and TRBJ2-1; D gene ambiguous. CDR1 is SGHTA, CDR2 FQGNSA, per germline. V gave up 0 bases and J gave up 7 bases, with 7 bases separating them. This CDR3 comprises 13 residues. This chain's CDR3 is CASSLAIRNEQFF. CDR3 nucleotide sequence: TGTGCCAGCAGCTTAGCGATCAGAAATGAGCAGTTCTTC.

This chain connects TRBV14 to TRBJ2-1, with D hard to call. CDR1 SGHDN and CDR2 FVKESK come from the germline V gene. The CDR3 is made up of 17 amino acids. V lost 1 base and J 0 bases, leaving 13 bases between the germline ends. The CDR3 region has the DNA TGTGCCAGCAGCCAAGGTTCGCGAAGGAGCTCCTACAATGAGCAGTTCTTC. It yields the protein CASSQGSRRSSYNEQFF.

This rearrangement joins TRBV5-5 to TRBJ2-1; possible D gene TRBD2, 5 bases. This CDR3 has 15 residues. From germline, CDR1 is SGHKS and CDR2 YYEKEE (reference sequence). The ends were cut back, 1 base at V and 8 bases at J, with 16 bases in the middle. The CDR3, as DNA: TGTGCCAGCAGCTTGAGGGCGTCGATGAGGGATGAGCAGTTCTTC. Translating gives CASSLRASMRDEQFF.

The chain carries TRBV25-1 and TRBJ2-1, with 8 bases fitting TRBD1. Germline trimming cut 4 bases from V and 3 bases from J; bases unmatched to any gene: 2. Per germline, CDR1 MGHDK and CDR2 SYGVNS. The length of the CDR3 is 14 residues. CDR3 sequence (DNA): TGTGCCAGCAGTGCTGGACAGGGCTACAATGAGCAGTTCTTC. Its translation: CASSAGQGYNEQFF.

This clonotype was picked up a small number of times. The chain combines TRBV4-3 with TRBJ2-4, with 7 positions matching TRBD2. The ends lost 4 bases at V and 2 bases at J; junction bases unmatched: 2. CDR1 is LGHNA and CDR2 is YSLEER in the germline V gene. The CDR3 is 14 amino acids. In DNA form, the CDR3 reads TGCGCCAGCAGCCCGCGGGAGCCCAAAAACATTCAGTACTTC. Its translation is CASSPREPKNIQYF.

This clonotype was seen only a few times. This CDR3 reads CSARRGFNEQFF. The CDR3 bases are TGCAGTGCTAGACGGGGGTTCAATGAGCAGTTCTTC. The V gene is TRBV20-1, the J gene TRBJ2-1, with D perhaps matching TRBD2 (6 bases). The CDR3 has 12 residues. Deletions cut 2 bases from V and 6 bases from J, with 8 bases between. The V gene's germline CDR1 is DFQATT and CDR2 SNEGSKA (reference sequence).

This clonotype came up many times. The chain carries TRBV20-1 and TRBJ1-2, with 9 bases that match TRBD1. V lost 6 bases and J lost 6; bases outside the gene matches: 14. This CDR3 comprises 15 residues. Germline CDR1 DFQATT, CDR2 SNEGSKA (reference sequence). CDR3 protein: CSARSRDRVIDGYTF. The CDR3 nucleotides read TGCAGTGCGCGGTCCCGGGACAGGGTAATAGATGGCTACACCTTC.

The chain is built from TRBV6-1 and TRBJ1-2; D unclear. Germline-derived CDR1 and CDR2 are MNHNS and SASEGT. The CDR3 is made up of 15 amino acids. The V and J ends lost 1 base and 0 bases respectively, with 9 bases between them. CDR3 DNA: TGTGCCAGCAGTGAAGTCGGCCGTCCTAACTATGGCTACACCTTC. It specifies CASSEVGRPNYGYTF.

This clonotype has only a few counts. The chain is built from TRBV20-1 and TRBJ2-7; no clear D. The germline CDR1 and CDR2 sequences are DFQATT and SNEGSKA (reference sequence). Trimming left V 1 base short and J 0 bases short, with 7 bases between. The CDR3 runs to 13 residues. CDR3 loop: CSARASASYEQYF. The CDR3 DNA sequence: TGCAGTGCTAGAGCCAGTGCCTCCTACGAGCAGTACTTC.

The rearrangement links TRBV14 to TRBJ2-1; D tentatively reads TRBD1 or TRBD2 (5 bases each). The CDR3 sequence is 15 residues long. Trimming took off 10 bases at V and 7 bases at J, with 23 bases between the two ends. From germline, CDR1 is SGHDN and CDR2 FVKESK. This chain's CDR3 is CATHGVGAGINEQFF. The CDR3 nucleotides read TGTGCCACCCACGGAGTCGGGGCAGGGATAAATGAGCAGTTCTTC.

This clonotype was detected many times. The chain is built from TRBV6-5 and TRBJ1-1, with D hard to call. This CDR3 spans 17 amino acids. Trimming shortened V by 0 bases and J by 4 bases, and 18 bases separated the two germline ends. Germline lookup yields CDR1 MNHEY and CDR2 SVGAGI. The CDR3: CASSYSITGPSGTEAFF. The DNA of the CDR3 is TGTGCCAGCAGTTACTCGATAACCGGCCCTTCTGGCACTGAAGCTTTCTTT.

This clonotype was seen at least ten times. The genes are TRBV10-3 and TRBJ1-2; 10 bases match TRBD1. This CDR3 region has 15 residues. The trim removed 3 bases at V and 5 bases at J, leaving 6 bases unmatched. The germline V gene has CDR1 ENHRY and CDR2 SYGVKD. CDR3 residues: CAISDGGTGAYGYTF. The CDR3 DNA is TGTGCCATCAGTGATGGTGGGACAGGGGCTTATGGCTACACCTTC.

This clonotype appeared many times. The chain combines TRBV5-6 with TRBJ1-6, with TRBD1 matching 9 bases. With V trimmed by 5 bases and J by 9 bases, 6 bases remained unmatched. The germline gives CDR1 SGHDT, CDR2 YYEEEE. The CDR3 extends over 14 amino acids. The DNA of the CDR3 is TGTGCCAGCAGAACTGGGACAGGGTTTTCACCCCTCCACTTT. Its translation: CASRTGTGFSPLHF.

This rearrangement joins TRBV6-5 to TRBJ2-7; D is possibly TRBD1 or TRBD2 (7 bases each). V lost 10 bases, J lost 5 bases, and 21 bases lay in between. The length of the CDR3 is 14 residues. CDR1 and CDR2 from the germline V gene are MNHEY and SVGAGI. CDR3 in DNA: TGTGCCACCCGCGGGGGAACAGGGGAGAACGAGCAGTACTTC. This gives the protein CATRGGTGENEQYF.